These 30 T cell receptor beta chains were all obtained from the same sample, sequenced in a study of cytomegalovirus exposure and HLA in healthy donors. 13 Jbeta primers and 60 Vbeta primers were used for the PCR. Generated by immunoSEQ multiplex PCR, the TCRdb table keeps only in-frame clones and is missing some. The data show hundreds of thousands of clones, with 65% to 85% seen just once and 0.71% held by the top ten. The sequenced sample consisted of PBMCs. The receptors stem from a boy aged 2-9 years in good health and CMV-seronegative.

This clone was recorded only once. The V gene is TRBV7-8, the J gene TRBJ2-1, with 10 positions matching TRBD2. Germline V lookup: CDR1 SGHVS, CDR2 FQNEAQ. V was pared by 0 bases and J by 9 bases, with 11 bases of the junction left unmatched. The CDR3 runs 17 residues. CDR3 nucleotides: TGTGCCAGCAGCTTAGCGACAAGGGCTAGCGGGAGAGGTGAGCAGTTCTTC. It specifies CASSLATRASGRGEQFF.

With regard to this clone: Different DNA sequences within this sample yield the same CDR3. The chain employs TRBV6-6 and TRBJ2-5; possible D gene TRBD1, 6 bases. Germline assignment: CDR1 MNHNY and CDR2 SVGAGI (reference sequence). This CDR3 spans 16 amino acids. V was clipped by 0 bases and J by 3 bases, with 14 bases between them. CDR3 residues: CASSYSSVAGEETQYF. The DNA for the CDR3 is TGTGCCAGCAGTTACTCGAGTGTAGCAGGGGAAGAGACCCAGTACTTC.

In nucleotides, the CDR3 is TGTGCCAGTAGTCCGGCCCACAGATACGGCTTTACAATTAATCAGCCCCAGCATTTT. As protein: CASSPAHRYGFTINQPQHF. The chain is built from TRBV19 and TRBJ1-5; D gene ambiguous. Trimming removed 5 bases at V and 4 bases at J, with 27 bases between. CDR3 length equals 19 residues. Germline assignment: CDR1 LNHDA and CDR2 SQIVND (reference sequence).

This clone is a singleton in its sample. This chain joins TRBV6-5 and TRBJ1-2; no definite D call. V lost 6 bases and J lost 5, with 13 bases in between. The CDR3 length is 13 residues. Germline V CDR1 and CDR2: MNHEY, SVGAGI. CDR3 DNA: TGTGCCAGCAGCCTGGGCCGCGAGTATGGCTACACCTTC. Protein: CASSLGREYGYTF.

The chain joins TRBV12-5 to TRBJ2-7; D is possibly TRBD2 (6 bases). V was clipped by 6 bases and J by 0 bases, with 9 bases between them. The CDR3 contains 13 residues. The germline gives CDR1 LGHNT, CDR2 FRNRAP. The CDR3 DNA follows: TGTGCTAGTGGAGCGGGCACCTCCTACGAGCAGTACTTC. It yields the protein CASGAGTSYEQYF.

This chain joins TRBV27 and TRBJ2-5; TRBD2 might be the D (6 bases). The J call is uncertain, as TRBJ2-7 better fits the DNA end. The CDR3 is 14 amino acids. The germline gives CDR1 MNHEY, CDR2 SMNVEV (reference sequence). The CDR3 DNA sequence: TGTGCCAGCAGTTTATTGGCGGGGCGAATCGAGCAGTACTTC. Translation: CASSLLAGRIEQYF.

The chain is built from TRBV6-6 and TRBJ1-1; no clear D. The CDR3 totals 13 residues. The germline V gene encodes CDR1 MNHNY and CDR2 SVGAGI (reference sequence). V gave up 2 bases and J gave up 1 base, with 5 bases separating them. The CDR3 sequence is CASSYAGNTEAFF. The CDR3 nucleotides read TGTGCCAGCAGTTACGCCGGGAACACTGAAGCTTTCTTT.

The CDR3 DNA is TGTGCCAGCAGTTACTCGATCCACGGGGTCTATGGCTACACCTTC. Translation: CASSYSIHGVYGYTF. This chain links TRBV6-6 with TRBJ1-2; no reliable D call. Looked up from germline, CDR1 is MNHNY and CDR2 is SVGAGI (reference sequence). This CDR3 spans 15 amino acids. The ends were cut back, 0 bases at V and 4 bases at J, with 12 bases in the middle.

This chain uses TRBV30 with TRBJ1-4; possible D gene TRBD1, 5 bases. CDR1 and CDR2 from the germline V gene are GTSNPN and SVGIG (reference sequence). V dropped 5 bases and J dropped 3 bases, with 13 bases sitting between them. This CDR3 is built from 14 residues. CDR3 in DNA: TGTGCCTGGGGGAGGGGACTAGCTAATGAAAAACTGTTTTTT. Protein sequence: CAWGRGLANEKLFF. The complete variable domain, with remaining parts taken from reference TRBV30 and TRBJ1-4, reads SQTIHQWPATLVQPVGSPLSLECTVEGTSNPNLYWYRQAAGRGLQLLFYSVGIGQISSEVPQNLSASRPQDRQFILSSKKLLLSDSGFYLCAWGRGLANEKLFFGSGTQLSVL.

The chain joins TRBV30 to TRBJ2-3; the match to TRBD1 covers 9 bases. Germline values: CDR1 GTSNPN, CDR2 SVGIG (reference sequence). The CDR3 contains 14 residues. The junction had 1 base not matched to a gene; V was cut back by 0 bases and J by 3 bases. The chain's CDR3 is CAWSVDRGTDTQYF. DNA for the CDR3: TGTGCCTGGAGTGTTGACAGGGGGACAGATACGCAGTATTTT.

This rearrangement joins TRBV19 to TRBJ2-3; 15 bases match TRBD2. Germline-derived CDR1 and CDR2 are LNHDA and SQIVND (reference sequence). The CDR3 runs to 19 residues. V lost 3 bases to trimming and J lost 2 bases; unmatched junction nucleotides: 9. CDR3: CASSILGLAGGSYTDTQYF. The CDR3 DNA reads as TGTGCCAGTAGTATTCTCGGACTAGCGGGAGGGTCGTACACAGATACGCAGTATTTT.

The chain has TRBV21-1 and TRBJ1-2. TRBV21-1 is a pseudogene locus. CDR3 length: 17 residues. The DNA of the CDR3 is TGTGCCAGCAGCCACGTATGGGGGGACTTCACTAACTATGGCTACACCTTC. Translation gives CASSHVWGDFTNYGYTF.

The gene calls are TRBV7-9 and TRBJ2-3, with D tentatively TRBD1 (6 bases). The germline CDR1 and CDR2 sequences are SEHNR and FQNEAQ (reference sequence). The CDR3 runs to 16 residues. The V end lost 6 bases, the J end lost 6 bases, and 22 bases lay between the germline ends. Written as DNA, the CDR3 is TGTGCCAGCAGAGCCCCAGGGACACGATCGGATGATACGCAGTATTTT. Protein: CASRAPGTRSDDTQYF.

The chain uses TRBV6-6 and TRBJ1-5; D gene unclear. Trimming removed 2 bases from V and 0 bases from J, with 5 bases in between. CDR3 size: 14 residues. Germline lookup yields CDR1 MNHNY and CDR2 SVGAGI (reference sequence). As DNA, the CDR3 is TGTGCCAGCAGTTACGTCGTTAGCAATCAGCCCCAGCATTTT. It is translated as CASSYVVSNQPQHF.

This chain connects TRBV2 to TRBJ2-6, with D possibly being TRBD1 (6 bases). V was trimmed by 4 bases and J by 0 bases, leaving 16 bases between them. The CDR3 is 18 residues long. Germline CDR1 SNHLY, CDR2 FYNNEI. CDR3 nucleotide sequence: TGTGCCAGCAGTGCTTACTTAGGGACAACCTCTGGGGCCAACGTCCTGACTTTC. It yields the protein CASSAYLGTTSGANVLTF.

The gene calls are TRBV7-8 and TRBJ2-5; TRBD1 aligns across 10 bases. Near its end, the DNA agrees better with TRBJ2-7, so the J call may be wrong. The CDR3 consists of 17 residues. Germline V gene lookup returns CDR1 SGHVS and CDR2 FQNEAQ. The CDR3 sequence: CASSHNSRQGAWNEQYF. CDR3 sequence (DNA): TGTGCCAGCAGCCACAATTCAAGACAGGGGGCTTGGAACGAGCAGTACTTC.

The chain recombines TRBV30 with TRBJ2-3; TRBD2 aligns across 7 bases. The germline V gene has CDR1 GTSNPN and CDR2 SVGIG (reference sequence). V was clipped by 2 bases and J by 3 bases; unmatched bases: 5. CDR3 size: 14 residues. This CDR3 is CAWSFDSGTDTQYF. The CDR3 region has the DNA TGTGCCTGGAGTTTTGATAGCGGGACAGATACGCAGTATTTT.

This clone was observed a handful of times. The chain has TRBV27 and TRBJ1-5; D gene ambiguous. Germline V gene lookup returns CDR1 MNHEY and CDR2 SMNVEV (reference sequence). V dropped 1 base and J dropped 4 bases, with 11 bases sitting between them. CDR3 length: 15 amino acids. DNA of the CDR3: TGTGCCAGCAGTTTATTCGGGGTCGCTAATCAGCCCCAGCATTTT. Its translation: CASSLFGVANQPQHF.

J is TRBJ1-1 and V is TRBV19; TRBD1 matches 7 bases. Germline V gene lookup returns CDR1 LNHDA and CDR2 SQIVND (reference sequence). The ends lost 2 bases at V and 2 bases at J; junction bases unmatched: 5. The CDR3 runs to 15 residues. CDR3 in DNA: TGTGCCAGTAGTATATGGGGACAGATTAACACTGAAGCTTTCTTT. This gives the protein CASSIWGQINTEAFF. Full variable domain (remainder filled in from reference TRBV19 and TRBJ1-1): DGGITQSPKYLFRKEGQNVTLSCEQNLNHDAMYWYRQDPGQGLRLIYYSQIVNDFQKGDIAEGYSVSREKKESFPLTVTSAQKNPTAFYLCASSIWGQINTEAFFGQGTRLTVV.

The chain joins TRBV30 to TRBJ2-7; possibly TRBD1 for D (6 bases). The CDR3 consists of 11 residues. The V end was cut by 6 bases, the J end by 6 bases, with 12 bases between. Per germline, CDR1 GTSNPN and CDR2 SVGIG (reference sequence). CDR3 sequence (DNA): TGTGCCTGTTGGGAAGGGGGCGAGCAGTACTTC. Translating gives CACWEGGEQYF. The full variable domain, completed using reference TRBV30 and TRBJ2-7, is SQTIHQWPATLVQPVGSPLSLECTVEGTSNPNLYWYRQAAGRGLQLLFYSVGIGQISSEVPQNLSASRPQDRQFILSSKKLLLSDSGFYLCACWEGGEQYFGPGTRLTVT.

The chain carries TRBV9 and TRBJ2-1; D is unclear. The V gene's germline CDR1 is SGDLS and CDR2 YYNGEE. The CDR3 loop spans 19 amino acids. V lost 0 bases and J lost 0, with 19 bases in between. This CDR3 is CASSVAQSAMTSSYNEQFF. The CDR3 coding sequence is TGTGCCAGCAGCGTAGCCCAAAGCGCGATGACGAGCTCCTACAATGAGCAGTTCTTC.

In DNA form, the CDR3 reads TGTGCCAGCAGTTACTCGGGGGGGATGGGTGAAAAACTGTTTTTT. Its protein product is CASSYSGGMGEKLFF. The chain couples TRBV6-6 to TRBJ1-4; TRBD1 is a possible D gene (5 bases). CDR1 MNHNY and CDR2 SVGAGI come from the germline V gene (reference sequence). Trimming shortened V by 0 bases and J by 7 bases, and 12 bases separated the two germline ends. This CDR3 spans 15 amino acids.

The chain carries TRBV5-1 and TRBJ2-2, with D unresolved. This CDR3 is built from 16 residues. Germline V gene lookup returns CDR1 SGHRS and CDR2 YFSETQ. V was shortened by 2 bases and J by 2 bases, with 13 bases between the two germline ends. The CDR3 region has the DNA TGCGCCAGCAGCTTTCTCGATAACAGAAACACCGGGGAGCTGTTTTTT. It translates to CASSFLDNRNTGELFF.

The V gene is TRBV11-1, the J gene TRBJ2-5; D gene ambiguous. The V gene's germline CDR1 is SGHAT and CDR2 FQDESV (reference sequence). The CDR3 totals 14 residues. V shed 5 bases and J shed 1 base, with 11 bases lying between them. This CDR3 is CASSGLDRQETQYF. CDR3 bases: TGTGCCAGCAGCGGGCTCGACCGCCAAGAGACCCAGTACTTC.

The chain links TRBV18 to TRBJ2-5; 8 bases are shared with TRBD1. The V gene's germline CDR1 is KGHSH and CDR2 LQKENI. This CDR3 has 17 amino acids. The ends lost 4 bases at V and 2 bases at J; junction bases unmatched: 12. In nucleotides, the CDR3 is TGTGCCAGCTCACAACGCCGGGCACAGGGGGGACAAGAGACCCAGTACTTC. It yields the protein CASSQRRAQGGQETQYF.

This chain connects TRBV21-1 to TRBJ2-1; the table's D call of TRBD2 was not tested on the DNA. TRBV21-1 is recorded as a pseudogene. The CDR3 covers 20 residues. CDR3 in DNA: TGTGCCAGCAGCAAAGCGCTTTCGGGAACTAGCGGGGCGGCCTCCAATGAGCAGTTCTTC. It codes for CASSKALSGTSGAASNEQFF.

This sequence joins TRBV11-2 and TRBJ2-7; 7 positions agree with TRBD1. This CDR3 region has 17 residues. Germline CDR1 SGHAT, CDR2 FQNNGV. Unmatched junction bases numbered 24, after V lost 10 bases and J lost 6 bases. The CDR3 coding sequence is TGTGCCATCGTAAACACACTGGACAGGTCCCTCCATCGCGAGCAGTACTTC. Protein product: CAIVNTLDRSLHREQYF.

The CDR3 sequence: CASSEAGGENIQYF. The CDR3 coding sequence is TGTGCCAGCAGTGAAGCGGGAGGTGAGAACATTCAGTACTTC. The gene calls are TRBV25-1 and TRBJ2-4, with 8 bases matching TRBD2. V lost 2 bases to trimming and J lost 7 bases; unmatched junction nucleotides: 4. Germline lookup yields CDR1 MGHDK and CDR2 SYGVNS. This CDR3 comprises 14 residues.

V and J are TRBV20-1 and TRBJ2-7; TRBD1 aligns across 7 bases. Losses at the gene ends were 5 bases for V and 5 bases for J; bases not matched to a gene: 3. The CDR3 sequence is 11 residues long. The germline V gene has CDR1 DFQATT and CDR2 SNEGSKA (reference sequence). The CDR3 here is CSADREHEQYF. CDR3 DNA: TGCAGTGCTGACAGGGAGCACGAGCAGTACTTC.

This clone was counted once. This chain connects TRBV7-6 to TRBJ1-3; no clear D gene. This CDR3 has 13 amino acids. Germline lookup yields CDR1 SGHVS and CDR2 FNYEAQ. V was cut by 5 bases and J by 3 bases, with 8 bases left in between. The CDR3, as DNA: TGTGCCAGCAGCCGTAACAGTGGAAACACCATATATTTT. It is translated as CASSRNSGNTIYF. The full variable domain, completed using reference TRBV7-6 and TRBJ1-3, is GAGVSQSPRYKVTKRGQDVALRCDPISGHVSLYWYRQALGQGPEFLTYFNYEAQQDKSGLPNDRFSAERPEGSISTLTIQRTEQRDSAMYRCASSRNSGNTIYFGEGSWLTVV.